Here is one T cell receptor (beta chain) with its context. The CDR3 has 18 residues. Trimming stripped 2 bases from V and 2 bases from J, with 18 bases between. Germline assignment: CDR1 MGHDK and CDR2 SYGVNS. Using immunoSEQ multiplex PCR, the repertoire was profiled, and TCRdb retains in-frame clones only, with some absent. The profile shows around 98,000 clones, 95% of them singletons. These data originate in a study of technical replicates of blood from several donors. The sequenced material came from T cells isolated from PBMCs. The clonotype was recovered from a human donor in good health. This chain links TRBV25-1 with TRBJ1-4, with D possibly being TRBD1 (5 bases). CDR3 amino acids: CASSETPGLGGTNEKLFF. CDR3 nucleotide sequence: TGTGCCAGCAGTGAAACCCCGGGCTTGGGGGGGACTAATGAAAAACTGTTTTTT.